The following is a TCR beta chain sequence with its context. Per the original data handling: Counts of nucleated cells, estimated from reference gene primer amplification, were obtained. Generated by immunoSEQ multiplex PCR, the TCRdb table keeps only in-frame clones and is missing some. V, J and clone size were drawn from that table, and D and trimming were deduced from the DNA. The sample carries fewer than 250,000 clones, around 80% recorded once. The CDR3 runs to 16 residues. CDR1 and CDR2 from the germline V gene are LGHDT and YNNKEL (reference sequence). Between the trimmed V and J ends, which lost 4 bases and 0 bases, there was a span of 15 bases. Patients at the Seattle site were enrolled during active infection and followed longitudinally. This sample was included in a study of blood T cell repertoires in COVID-19. About the study: Collection of acute and convalescent COVID-19 samples took place in the United States, Italy and Spain. From T cells, B-cell-depleted T cells, or PBMCs came the material, which was cDNA or gDNA.

The chain recombines TRBV3-1 (or the pseudogene TRBV3-2) with TRBJ1-1, with D possibly TRBD1 on 5 matching bases. The origin of this receptor is a woman older than 75 with COVID-19, enrolled during active disease. Sequencing used peripheral blood. The CDR3 sequence: CASSPGLGGVNTEAFF. In nucleotides, the CDR3 is TGTGCCAGCAGCCCAGGGTTGGGAGGGGTGAACACTGAAGCTTTCTTT.